This entry lists 32 T cell receptor beta chains sequenced from one sample in a study of vaccination and CD4 T cells after COVID-19. No antigens are known for them. The Oncomine TCR Beta short-read assay was applied to DNA of cultured CD4+ T cells. TCRdb processed the PCR reads anew with MiXCR; each CDR3 protein has one entry. The table has fewer than 15,000 distinct CDR3 sequences, under 50% seen once. Regarding treatment: roughly ten-day PBMC culture with coronavirus spike peptide pools or control peptides (ViraFEST assay). Sample: cultured CD4+ T cells from blood, taken after SARS-CoV-2 vaccination. The origin of the receptors is a human donor with COVID-19.

The V gene is TRBV10-3, the J gene TRBJ1-3; 9 nucleotides line up with TRBD1. This CDR3 has 14 residues. J was trimmed by 0 bases and V by 6 bases; bases with no gene match: 0. From germline, CDR1 is ENHRY and CDR2 SYGVKD. CDR3 DNA sequence: TGTGCCATCAGGGGACAGGGCTCTGGAAACACCATATATTTT. This codes for CAIRGQGSGNTIYF.

As regards this clonotype: Germline and junction disagree at one end, which may indicate a read error. The chain links TRBV27 to TRBJ2-2, with D maybe TRBD2 (6 bases). The CDR3 runs 14 residues. Per the germline V gene, CDR1 is MNHEY and CDR2 is SMNVEV (reference sequence). The CDR3 coding sequence is TGTGCCAGCAGGGGGGGAGCGAACACCGGGGGGCTGTTTTTT. This sequence encodes CASRGGANTGGLFF.

This sequence joins TRBV7-6 and TRBJ2-2, with TRBD2 identical over 11 bases. The CDR3 has 16 residues. CDR1 is SGHVS and CDR2 is FNYEAQ in the germline V gene. Losses at the gene ends were 5 bases for V and 1 base for J; bases not matched to a gene: 3. Here the CDR3 DNA reads TGTGCCAGCAGCATCGGACTAGCGGGGAACACCGGGGAGCTGTTTTTT. It translates to CASSIGLAGNTGELFF.

V is TRBV7-2 and J is TRBJ2-2; TRBD1 matches 8 bases. CDR3 length equals 14 residues. V lost 6 bases, J lost 4 bases, and 4 bases stayed unmatched. CDR1 is SGHTA, CDR2 FQGNSA, per germline. In DNA form, the CDR3 reads TGTGCCAGCAGTACAGGGGGTTTCACCGGGGAGCTGTTTTTT. Amino acid sequence: CASSTGGFTGELFF.

V and J are TRBV18 and TRBJ2-3; 8 positions match TRBD2. The CDR3 consists of 15 residues. With 9 bases clipped from V and 3 bases from J, the junction kept 11 bases outside the gene matches. Germline values: CDR1 KGHSH, CDR2 LQKENI. In DNA form, the CDR3 reads TGTGCCAGACCCCCTCGGGGGGGCGTAACAGATACGCAGTATTTT. Protein sequence: CARPPRGGVTDTQYF.

The V gene is TRBV20-1, the J gene TRBJ2-5, with 7 bases lining up with TRBD2. CDR3 length: 15 amino acids. V trimming: 0 bases; J trimming: 1 base; junction bases outside the gene matches: 5. Germline V gene lookup returns CDR1 DFQATT and CDR2 SNEGSKA (reference sequence). In DNA, the CDR3 is TGCAGTGCTAGAGATAGGGGACTACCCCAAGAGACCCAGTACTTC. Its protein product is CSARDRGLPQETQYF.

This clonotype was seen a few times. This chain connects TRBV11-2 to TRBJ1-6; D might be TRBD1 (5 bases). Germline V gene data show CDR1 as SGHAT and CDR2 as FQNNGV. Trimming took 3 bases from V and 7 from J, leaving 13 bases between them. CDR3 size: 15 residues. CDR3 protein: CASSFSGTNNSPLHF. In DNA, the CDR3 is TGTGCCAGCAGCTTCTCAGGGACGAACAATTCACCCCTCCACTTT.

This clonotype was observed once. J is TRBJ2-5 and V is TRBV19; D uncertain. The V end lost 3 bases, the J end lost 0 bases, and 5 bases lay between the germline ends. Per germline, CDR1 LNHDA and CDR2 SQIVND (reference sequence). CDR3 length: 13 residues. The CDR3, as DNA: TGTGCCAGTAGTATGCAGGACCAAGAGACCCAGTACTTC. Translating it yields CASSMQDQETQYF.

This clonotype was counted only a few times. This chain uses TRBV6-4 with TRBJ2-7, with D unresolved. The V gene lost 6 bases and the J gene lost 3 bases, with 21 bases spanning the gap. Germline CDR1 reads MRHNA; CDR2 reads SNTAGT. The CDR3 sequence is 16 residues long. The CDR3, as DNA: TGTGCCAGCAGAAACTTCCCTTCGGGCGGTTACTACGAGCAGTACTTC. Amino acids: CASRNFPSGGYYEQYF.

The sample holds a few counts of this clonotype. This chain connects TRBV7-2 to TRBJ1-5, with D uncertain. This CDR3 spans 15 amino acids. CDR1 is SGHTA and CDR2 is FQGNSA in the germline V gene. V was pared by 1 base and J by 0 bases, with 7 bases between. The CDR3, as DNA: TGTGCCAGCAGCTTAGACGGGATTAGCAATCAGCCCCAGCATTTT. Its protein is CASSLDGISNQPQHF.

This clonotype was picked up one time. The chain couples TRBV5-5 to TRBJ1-2; D unclear. The V end was cut by 0 bases, the J end by 4 bases, with 7 bases between. CDR1 and CDR2 from the germline V gene are SGHKS and YYEKEE (reference sequence). CDR3 length equals 13 residues. The CDR3 bases are TGTGCCAGCAGCTTGGTACTGAGCTATGGCTACACCTTC. Its translation is CASSLVLSYGYTF.

The rearrangement uses TRBV12-3 or TRBV12-4 and TRBJ1-5; D possibly corresponds to TRBD1 (6 bases). This CDR3 contains 13 residues. Between the trimmed V and J ends, which lost 5 bases and 9 bases, there was a span of 14 bases. CDR3 in amino acids: CASSLQGGPPQHF. The CDR3 bases are TGTGCCAGCAGTCTACAGGGAGGTCCGCCCCAGCATTTT.

V and J are TRBV27 and TRBJ1-5, with a possible D match to TRBD1 (5 bases). Germline V gene data show CDR1 as MNHEY and CDR2 as SMNVEV (reference sequence). Trimming stripped 2 bases from V and 2 bases from J, with 10 bases between. The CDR3 covers 15 residues. The CDR3 protein is CASSLRGMGNQPQHF. As DNA, the CDR3 is TGTGCCAGCAGTTTAAGGGGAATGGGCAATCAGCCCCAGCATTTT.

J is TRBJ1-3 and V is TRBV6-1; TRBD1 agrees at 8 bases. The CDR3 totals 16 residues. The junction had 8 bases not matched to a gene; V was cut back by 7 bases and J by 0 bases. CDR1 is MNHNS and CDR2 is SASEGT in the germline V gene. The CDR3 bases are TGTGCCAGCAATTCGAACAGGGGGAGCTCTGGAAACACCATATATTTT. It yields the protein CASNSNRGSSGNTIYF.

The J gene is TRBJ1-2, the V gene TRBV5-1, with 11 nucleotides matching TRBD1. CDR3 length: 14 amino acids. Germline values: CDR1 SGHRS, CDR2 YFSETQ. Germline trimming cut 4 bases from V and 7 bases from J; bases unmatched to any gene: 6. CDR3 protein: CASSPGQGASGYTF. The CDR3 DNA is TGCGCCAGCAGCCCAGGACAGGGGGCGTCTGGCTACACCTTC.

The V gene is TRBV6-5, the J gene TRBJ2-2; maybe TRBD1 (7 bases). Trimming took 2 bases from V and 4 from J, leaving 14 bases between them. Germline-derived CDR1 and CDR2 are MNHEY and SVGAGI. The CDR3 sequence is 16 residues long. CDR3 protein: CASSYAAGGSTGELFF. CDR3 sequence (DNA): TGTGCCAGCAGTTACGCGGCAGGGGGGAGCACCGGGGAGCTGTTTTTT.

The J gene is TRBJ2-3, the V gene TRBV20-1; D is undetermined. Trimming left V 0 bases short and J 0 bases short, with 13 bases between. The CDR3 spans 16 residues. From germline, CDR1 is DFQATT and CDR2 SNEGSKA (reference sequence). Written as DNA, the CDR3 is TGCAGTGCTAGAGAATTCGGGCAGGCTAGCACAGATACGCAGTATTTT. Protein sequence: CSAREFGQASTDTQYF.

The rearrangement joins TRBV10-3 to TRBJ2-3; the D gene could be TRBD1 or TRBD2 (5 bases each). Per the germline V gene, CDR1 is ENHRY and CDR2 is SYGVKD. V was pared by 7 bases and J by 0 bases, with 11 bases between. The CDR3 runs to 14 residues. The CDR3 loop reads CAINGDGSTDTQYF. CDR3 DNA sequence: TGTGCCATCAACGGGGACGGCAGCACAGATACGCAGTATTTT.

The chain joins TRBV19 to TRBJ1-4; no definite D call. The ends were cut back, 3 bases at V and 8 bases at J, with 7 bases in the middle. Germline lookup yields CDR1 LNHDA and CDR2 SQIVND (reference sequence). The CDR3 has 12 residues. The DNA of the CDR3 is TGTGCCAGTAGTATCCTAGGGGAAAAACTGTTTTTT. This sequence encodes CASSILGEKLFF.

This chain uses TRBV7-2 with TRBJ1-2; D is uncertain. Trimming removed 5 bases from V and 8 bases from J, with 12 bases in between. This CDR3 spans 12 amino acids. Germline V CDR1 and CDR2: SGHTA, FQGNSA. The DNA for the CDR3 is TGTGCCAGCAGCCTGAGGTTGGGAGGCTACACCTTC. Amino acid sequence: CASSLRLGGYTF.

The chain joins TRBV7-3 to TRBJ2-1, with a weak D call TRBD2 (5 bases). The germline gives CDR1 SGHTA, CDR2 FQGTGA. V was shortened by 4 bases and J by 5 bases, with 12 bases between the two germline ends. This CDR3 has 14 amino acids. Here the CDR3 DNA reads TGTGCCAGCAGCTCATCCGGGGTCAACAATGAGCAGTTCTTC. Protein: CASSSSGVNNEQFF.

The chain carries TRBV5-4 and TRBJ2-3, with TRBD1 matching over 10 bases. Germline lookup yields CDR1 SGHNT and CDR2 YYREEE (reference sequence). After removal of 3 bases from V and 5 bases from J, the junction contained 3 bases not matched to a gene. This CDR3 has 14 residues. CDR3 nucleotides: TGTGCCAGCAGCTATGACAGGGGGCGAGATACGCAGTATTTT. Amino acid sequence: CASSYDRGRDTQYF.

The rearrangement uses TRBV5-1 and TRBJ2-3; no reliable D call. The CDR3 has 16 residues. With 2 bases removed from V and 0 bases from J, the gap between germline ends came to 13 bases. From germline, CDR1 is SGHRS and CDR2 YFSETQ. The CDR3, as DNA: TGCGCCAGCAGCTTCTCCACACCCGGAAGCACAGATACGCAGTATTTT. Translating it yields CASSFSTPGSTDTQYF.

The V and J genes are TRBV4-2 and TRBJ2-5, with 14 bases matching TRBD2. This CDR3 is built from 15 residues. Germline CDR1 LGHNA, CDR2 YNFKEQ. J gave up 7 bases and V 3 bases, and 4 bases lay outside the gene matches. This CDR3 reads CASSQEGTSGGTQYF. The CDR3 DNA follows: TGTGCCAGCAGCCAGGAAGGGACTAGCGGGGGGACCCAGTACTTC.

The rearrangement joins TRBV9 to TRBJ2-7, with D maybe TRBD2 (5 bases). CDR3 size: 15 residues. The V gene lost 3 bases and the J gene lost 3 bases, with 16 bases spanning the gap. Germline CDR1 is SGDLS and CDR2 is YYNGEE. The CDR3 protein is CASSAGGQDYYEQYF. The CDR3 coding sequence is TGTGCCAGCAGCGCCGGCGGGCAGGATTACTACGAGCAGTACTTC. The full variable domain, with the rest looked up from reference TRBV9 and TRBJ2-7, is DSGVTQTPKHLITATGQRVTLRCSPRSGDLSVYWYQQSLDQGLQFLIQYYNGEERAKGNILERFSAQQFPDLHSELNLSSLELGDSALYFCASSAGGQDYYEQYFGPGTRLTVT.

This sequence joins TRBV20-1 and TRBJ2-3; D not resolved. Germline loops: CDR1 DFQATT, CDR2 SNEGSKA (reference sequence). Trimming shortened V by 6 bases and J by 2 bases, and 3 bases separated the two germline ends. This CDR3 comprises 10 residues. In DNA, the CDR3 is TGCAGTGCCACCACAGATACGCAGTATTTT. Its translation: CSATTDTQYF.

The J gene is TRBJ2-2, the V gene TRBV7-3; 8 bases are a match to TRBD1. With 5 bases clipped from V and 6 bases from J, the junction kept 14 bases outside the gene matches. Per the germline V gene, CDR1 is SGHTA and CDR2 is FQGTGA. The CDR3 loop spans 17 amino acids. CDR3 in DNA: TGTGCCAGCAGCCCACGCCGAGGACAGGGAATGGCCGGGGAGCTGTTTTTT. As protein: CASSPRRGQGMAGELFF.

This chain uses TRBV25-1 with TRBJ2-6; no reliable D call. V lost 4 bases and J lost 0, with 4 bases in between. The CDR3 consists of 14 residues. CDR1 and CDR2 from the germline V gene are MGHDK and SYGVNS. This CDR3 is CASSGASGANVLTF. Here the CDR3 DNA reads TGTGCCAGCAGTGGAGCCTCTGGGGCCAACGTCCTGACTTTC.

This clonotype was seen only a few times. V and J are TRBV20-1 and TRBJ1-1; no definite D call. Trimming removed 3 bases from V and 0 bases from J, with 11 bases in between. The CDR3 totals 14 residues. The V gene's germline CDR1 is DFQATT and CDR2 SNEGSKA (reference sequence). The DNA for the CDR3 is TGCAGTGCTAGGATCCGGGCGCTGAACACTGAAGCTTTCTTT. It yields the protein CSARIRALNTEAFF.

V and J are TRBV5-1 and TRBJ2-7; 10 bases fit TRBD1. The V and J ends lost 4 bases and 3 bases, in that order; junction bases with no gene match: 10. The CDR3 spans 16 residues. CDR1 is SGHRS, CDR2 YFSETQ, per germline. CDR3 in amino acids: CASSPHGQGGSYEQYF. The CDR3 nucleotides read TGCGCCAGCAGCCCCCACGGACAGGGGGGGAGCTACGAGCAGTACTTC. Together with reference TRBV5-1 and TRBJ2-7, the CDR3 gives the full variable domain: KAGVTQTPRYLIKTRGQQVTLSCSPISGHRSVSWYQQTPGQGLQFLFEYFSETQRNKGNFPGRFSGRQFSNSRSEMNVSTLELGDSALYLCASSPHGQGGSYEQYFGPGTRLTVT.

The genes are TRBV20-1 and TRBJ1-2, with D unclear. The CDR3 length is 13 residues. Germline V gene lookup returns CDR1 DFQATT and CDR2 SNEGSKA (reference sequence). V was shortened by 6 bases and J by 4 bases, with 15 bases between the two germline ends. The CDR3 loop reads CSAKGGSSYGYTF. The CDR3 DNA sequence: TGCAGTGCAAAGGGAGGGTCCTCCTATGGCTACACCTTC.

The rearrangement uses TRBV20-1 and TRBJ2-7, with a weak D call TRBD2 (5 bases). From germline, CDR1 is DFQATT and CDR2 SNEGSKA (reference sequence). The length of the CDR3 is 12 residues. V lost 4 bases and J 1 base, leaving 8 bases between the germline ends. The CDR3 region has the DNA TGCAGTGCTAACGGGGAATCCTACGAGCAGTACTTC. This codes for CSANGESYEQYF.